The rows below give T cell receptor beta chains drawn from one sample of a study of human T cells and chemical hapten exposure. Using its own MiXCR run on the RACE reads, TCRdb lists one record per CDR3 protein. Of about 380,000 distinct CDR3 sequences listed, roughly 4.8% are singletons. The sequencing used whole blood, collected in connection with sensitization to the hapten diphenylcyclopropenone (DPC). Every receptor here comes from a woman between 50 and 59 years old with alopecia areata. Some clones in this sample may be carry-over from other donors' samples. The conserved cysteine and the conserved F or W are not part of the CDR3 here. Fields, in order: clone size, J gene, V gene, CDR3 protein. The size of a clone is reported for some rows only, either as once, few or many, or as a class for expanded clones.

>-|TRBJ2-1|TRBV13
ASSWTGPEQF
>few|TRBJ2-1|TRBV6-2/TRBV6-3
ASSHGLAGGDNEQF
>few|TRBJ2-7|TRBV5-1
ASSSLARDEQY
>many|TRBJ2-7|TRBV20-1
SASFHSYEQY
>few|TRBJ1-5|TRBV5-1
ASRDRDGQPQH
>-|TRBJ2-7|TRBV12-3/TRBV12-4
ASSLMGVYEQY
>many|TRBJ2-5|TRBV29-1
SVPLEETQY
>many|TRBJ1-5|TRBV7-2
ASSLGEVQPQH
>-|TRBJ1-2|TRBV7-2
ASSSPPGGYT
>few|TRBJ1-1|TRBV29-1
SVEVRALNTEAF
>-|TRBJ1-6|TRBV12-3/TRBV12-4
ASSEGVYNSPLH
>many|TRBJ2-7|TRBV27
ASSWAGTYEQY
>many|TRBJ1-1|TRBV6-6
ASSRDSPNTEAF
>-|TRBJ2-3|TRBV29-1
SVLTGTDTQY
>many|TRBJ2-3|TRBV9
ASSPDLWGDTQY
>-|TRBJ2-1|TRBV7-2
ASSYNRRDLQF
>few|TRBJ2-1|TRBV9
ASSVEQGEQF
>many|TRBJ1-5|TRBV15
ATSSAQGYQPQH
>many|TRBJ2-1|TRBV7-2
ASSLLSRTSGSYNEQF
>few|TRBJ2-7|TRBV13
ASSFESRATSGSYEQY
>-|TRBJ2-1|TRBV7-8
ASSPRQGTDYNEQF
>few|TRBJ1-2|TRBV6-2/TRBV6-3
ASSLTNGYT
>many|TRBJ2-7|TRBV5-1
ASSQGQPYEQY
>many|TRBJ2-6|TRBV27
ATRRLSGANVLT
>few|TRBJ2-1|TRBV12-3/TRBV12-4
ASSLIGPRNEQF
>many|TRBJ2-3|TRBV28
ASSLDRRYTQY
>many|TRBJ1-5|TRBV20-1
SASGTGKQPQH
>few|TRBJ1-2|TRBV28
ASSSGQGANGYT
>-|TRBJ1-2|TRBV4-2
ASSQVSGGYGYT
>few|TRBJ2-7|TRBV6-5
ASSGQGAREQY
>many|TRBJ2-7|TRBV20-1
SASGLAGGTREQY
>few|TRBJ2-3|TRBV30
AWSVLGTSGTTDTQY
>many|TRBJ2-4|TRBV20-1
SARGYGKNIQY
>many|TRBJ2-1|TRBV12-3/TRBV12-4
ASSFTSGRPQEQF
>-|TRBJ1-5|TRBV7-8
ASSLSSTDLQPQH
>many|TRBJ1-1|TRBV29-1
AAGRANMWGQDMNTEAF
>many|TRBJ1-4|TRBV10-3
AISETPATNEKLF
>many|TRBJ2-2|TRBV12-3/TRBV12-4
ASSFPWGTDTGELF
>-|TRBJ1-2|TRBV11-2
ASSPIARASNYGYT
>-|TRBJ2-3|TRBV2
ASSEMGVISDTQY
>many|TRBJ2-1|TRBV20-1
SAPGLAEHNEQF
>-|TRBJ1-2|TRBV6-5
ASSYTGVPYGYT
>many|TRBJ1-4|TRBV7-2
ASSSDRGPEKLF
>-|TRBJ2-1|TRBV6-5
ASSYVGADEQF
>-|TRBJ1-1|TRBV6-1
ASRFAGPYTEAF
>-|TRBJ1-1|TRBV10-2
ASSDLQGDEAF
>few|TRBJ2-1|TRBV7-2
ASSLESNEQF
>many|TRBJ2-1|TRBV6-1
ASSAVGAYNEQF